There are many counts of the clone carrying this TCR beta chain. In germline, CDR1 is SGHRS, CDR2 YFSETQ. Between the trimmed V and J ends, which lost 4 bases and 4 bases, there was a span of 9 bases. This CDR3 contains 13 residues. It was by 5'RACE with 10-nucleotide random UMIs that the cDNA was made. TCRdb reprocessed the 5' RACE reads with MiXCR, giving one entry per CDR3 protein. The sample holds about 55,000 distinct CDR3 sequences; more than 3% are singletons and the top ten take roughly 2%. The sample comes from a study of neurological immune-mediated disorders. The wider study: Relapsing-remitting disease affected around 31, and secondary progressive 3, of roughly 34 multiple sclerosis patients.

Sequenced sample: CD4+ T cells from blood. The V gene is TRBV5-1, the J gene TRBJ2-1; D remains unclear. The receptor comes from a woman between 40 and 55 years old with multiple sclerosis. The CDR3 coding sequence is TGCGCCAGCAGCAGGGATCCATACAATGAGCAGTTCTTC. Its translation is CASSRDPYNEQFF.